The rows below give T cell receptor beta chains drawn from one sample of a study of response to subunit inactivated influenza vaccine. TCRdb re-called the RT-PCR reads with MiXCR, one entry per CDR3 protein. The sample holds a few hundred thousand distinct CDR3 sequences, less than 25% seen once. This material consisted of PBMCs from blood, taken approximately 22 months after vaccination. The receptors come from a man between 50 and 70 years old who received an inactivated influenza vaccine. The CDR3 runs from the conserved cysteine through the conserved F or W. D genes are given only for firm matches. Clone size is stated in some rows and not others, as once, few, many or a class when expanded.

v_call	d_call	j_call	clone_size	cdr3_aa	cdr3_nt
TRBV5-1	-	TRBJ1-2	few	CASSTDPGQNYGYTF	TGCGCCAGCAGCACTGATCCGGGGCAAAACTATGGCTACACCTTC
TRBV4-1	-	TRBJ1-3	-	CASSQGSANSGNTIYF	TGCGCCAGCAGCCAAGGCAGCGCCAACTCTGGAAACACCATATATTTT
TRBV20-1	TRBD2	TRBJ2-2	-	CSASPIDRGLAGAGTGELFF	TGCAGTGCTAGTCCTATCGACAGGGGACTAGCGGGAGCGGGCACCGGGGAGCTGTTTTTT
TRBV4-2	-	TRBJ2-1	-	CASSQGAGLAYNEQFF	TGTGCCAGCAGCCAAGGGGCGGGGTTAGCTTACAATGAGCAGTTCTTC
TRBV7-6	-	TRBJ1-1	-	CASSTMGLRGSEAFF	TGTGCCAGCAGCACAATGGGACTAAGGGGGTCTGAAGCTTTCTTT
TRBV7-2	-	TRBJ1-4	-	CASSLVVSEKLFF	TGTGCCAGCAGCTTAGTCGTCTCTGAAAAACTGTTTTTT
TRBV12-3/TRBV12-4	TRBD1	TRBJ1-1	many	CASNTRTGTELTEAFF	TGTGCCAGCAATACAAGGACCGGGACAGAACTCACTGAAGCTTTCTTT
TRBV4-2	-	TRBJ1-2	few	CASSQVLGASGGYTF	TGTGCCAGCAGCCAAGTTCTGGGGGCATCAGGAGGCTACACCTTC
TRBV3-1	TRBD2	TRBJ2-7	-	CASSQDLASGSLEQYF	TGTGCCAGCAGCCAAGATCTTGCTAGCGGGAGTCTCGAGCAGTACTTC
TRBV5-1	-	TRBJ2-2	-	CASSLGPHDTGELFF	TGCGCCAGCAGCTTGGGCCCCCATGACACCGGGGAGCTGTTTTTT
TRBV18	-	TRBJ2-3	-	CASSPSRGTTTDTQYF	TGTGCCAGCTCACCAAGCAGGGGAACAACCACAGATACGCAGTATTTT
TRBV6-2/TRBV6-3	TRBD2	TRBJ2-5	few	CASSYLAGGIQETQYF	TGTGCCAGCAGTTACCTAGCGGGGGGCATACAAGAGACCCAGTACTTC
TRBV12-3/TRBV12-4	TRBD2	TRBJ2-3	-	CASSSHPGGGNTDTQYF	TGTGCCAGCAGTTCCCACCCAGGCGGGGGGAACACAGATACGCAGTATTTT
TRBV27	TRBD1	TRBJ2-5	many	CASSLVRGETQYF	TGTGCCAGCAGTTTAGTCAGGGGGGAGACCCAGTACTTC
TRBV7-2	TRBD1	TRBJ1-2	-	CASSLREGQGYGYTF	TGTGCCAGCAGCTTACGAGAGGGACAGGGTTATGGCTACACCTTC
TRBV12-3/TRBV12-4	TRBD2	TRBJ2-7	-	CASSSETSGRNHEQYF	TGTGCCAGCAGTTCGGAGACTAGCGGGAGAAACCACGAGCAGTACTTC
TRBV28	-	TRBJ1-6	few	CASVDTSSPLHF	TGTGCCAGCGTGGATACTTCTTCACCCCTCCACTTT
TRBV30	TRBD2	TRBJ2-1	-	CAWSVGVLAGGYNEQFF	TGTGCCTGGAGTGTAGGAGTACTAGCGGGGGGGTACAATGAGCAGTTCTTC
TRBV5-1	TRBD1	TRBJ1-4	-	CASSLWGQPSEKLFF	TGCGCCAGCAGCTTGTGGGGACAGCCCTCTGAAAAACTGTTTTTT
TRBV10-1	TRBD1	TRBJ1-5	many	CASSRSSRDRVFGNQPQHF	TGCGCCAGCAGCAGATCCTCCCGGGACAGGGTTTTCGGCAATCAGCCCCAGCATTTT
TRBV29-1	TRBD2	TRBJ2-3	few	CSVYIGLAGVTQYF	TGCAGCGTTTACATAGGACTAGCGGGAGTTACGCAGTATTTT
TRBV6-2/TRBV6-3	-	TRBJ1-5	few	CASMQSSNQPQHF	TGTGCCAGCATGCAATCAAGCAATCAGCCCCAGCATTTT
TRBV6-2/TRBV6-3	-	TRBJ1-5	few	CASSYGPGRTTSNQPQHF	TGTGCCAGCAGTTATGGACCGGGACGGACAACAAGCAATCAGCCCCAGCATTTT
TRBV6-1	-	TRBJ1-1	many	CASSTGQLTEAFF	TGTGCCAGCAGTACGGGCCAGCTCACTGAAGCTTTCTTT
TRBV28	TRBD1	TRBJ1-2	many	CATTGESDRMIYGYTF	TGTGCCACCACAGGGGAGTCGGACAGGATGATCTATGGCTACACCTTC
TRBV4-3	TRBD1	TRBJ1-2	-	CASSPYQGVISGYTF	TGCGCCAGCAGCCCTTACCAGGGGGTAATCTCTGGCTACACCTTC
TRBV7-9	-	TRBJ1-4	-	CASSARSGELFF	TGTGCCAGCAGCGCAAGATCTGGGGAACTGTTTTTT
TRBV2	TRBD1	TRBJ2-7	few	CASRETGHYEQYF	TGTGCCAGCAGAGAGACAGGGCACTACGAGCAGTACTTC
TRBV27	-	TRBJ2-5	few	CASSPGLKETQYF	TGTGCCAGCAGTCCGGGATTGAAAGAGACCCAGTACTTC
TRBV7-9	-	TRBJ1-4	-	CASSLVQGATNEKLFF	TGTGCCAGCAGCTTAGTGCAGGGCGCAACTAATGAAAAACTGTTTTTT
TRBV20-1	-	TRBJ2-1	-	CSARRGSVLNNEQFF	TGCAGTGCTAGAAGGGGTAGCGTCTTAAACAATGAGCAGTTCTTC
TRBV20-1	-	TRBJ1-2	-	CSASTTGRVTTNYGYTF	TGCAGTGCTTCTACCACGGGACGGGTAACCACTAACTATGGCTACACCTTC
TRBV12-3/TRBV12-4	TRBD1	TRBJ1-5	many	CASSWGQGRSQPQHF	TGTGCCAGCAGTTGGGGACAGGGTAGGAGCCAGCCCCAGCATTTT
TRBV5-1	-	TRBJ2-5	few	CASSGGTPRETQYF	TGCGCCAGCAGCGGCGGGACACCTCGTGAGACCCAGTACTTC
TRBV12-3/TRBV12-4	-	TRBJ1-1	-	CASSFGFMNTEAFF	TGTGCCAGCAGTTTTGGATTCATGAACACTGAAGCTTTCTTT
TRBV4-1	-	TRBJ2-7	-	CASSQGTGEQYF	TGCGCCAGCAGCCAAGGGACGGGCGAGCAGTACTTC
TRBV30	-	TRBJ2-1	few	CAWRIRGAGVEQFF	TGTGCCTGGAGGATCCGAGGGGCAGGGGTTGAGCAGTTCTTC
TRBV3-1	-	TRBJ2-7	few	CASSQVHRGFTYEQYF	TGTGCCAGCAGCCAAGTCCATCGGGGATTTACCTACGAGCAGTACTTC
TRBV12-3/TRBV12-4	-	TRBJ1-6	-	CASRETWDYNSPLHF	TGTGCCAGCAGGGAGACATGGGACTATAATTCACCCCTCCACTTT
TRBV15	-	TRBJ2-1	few	CATSRRGLDNEQFF	TGTGCCACCAGCAGAAGGGGACTTGACAATGAGCAGTTCTTC
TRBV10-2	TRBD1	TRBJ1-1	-	CASRGQEHVEAFF	TGCGCCAGCAGGGGACAGGAACACGTTGAAGCTTTCTTT
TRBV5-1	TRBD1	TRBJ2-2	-	CASSTRQGHTGELFF	TGCGCCAGCAGCACCCGACAGGGCCACACCGGGGAGCTGTTTTTT
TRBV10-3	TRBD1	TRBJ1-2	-	CAISYRGDYGYTF	TGTGCCATCAGCTACAGGGGGGACTATGGCTACACCTTC
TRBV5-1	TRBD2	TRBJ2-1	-	CASSWGTSGSYEQFF	TGCGCCAGCAGCTGGGGGACTAGCGGGAGCTATGAGCAGTTCTTC
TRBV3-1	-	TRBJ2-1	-	CASSQDMYNEQFF	TGTGCCAGCAGCCAAGATATGTACAATGAGCAGTTCTTC
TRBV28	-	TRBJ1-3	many	CASSSVLGNTIYF	TGTGCCAGCAGTTCTGTGTTGGGAAACACCATATATTTT
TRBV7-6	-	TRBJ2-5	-	CASSSIGGPETQYF	TGTGCCAGCAGCAGTATAGGGGGGCCGGAGACCCAGTACTTC
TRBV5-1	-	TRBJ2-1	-	CASSWRQQKGSFSYNEQFF	TGCGCCAGCAGCTGGCGACAGCAGAAGGGATCATTTTCCTACAATGAGCAGTTCTTC
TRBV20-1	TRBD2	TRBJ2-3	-	CSLTGPSGSSTDTQYF	TGCAGCCTCACCGGACCGAGCGGGAGTAGCACAGATACGCAGTATTTT
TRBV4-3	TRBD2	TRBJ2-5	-	CASSHFSGGQETQYF	TGCGCCAGCAGCCATTTTAGCGGGGGTCAAGAGACCCAGTACTTC
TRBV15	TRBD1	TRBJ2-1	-	CATSRSGQAGGSYNEQFF	TGTGCCACCAGCAGATCGGGACAGGCCGGGGGTTCCTACAATGAGCAGTTCTTC
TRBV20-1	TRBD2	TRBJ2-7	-	CSARNRGSLDREQYF	TGCAGTGCTAGAAACCGCGGGAGCCTAGATCGGGAGCAGTACTTC
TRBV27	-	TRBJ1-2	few	CASSLSQGGGYTF	TGTGCCAGCAGTTTAAGCCAGGGAGGGGGCTACACCTTC
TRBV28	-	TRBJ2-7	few	CASSFSIPYEQYF	TGTGCCAGCAGTTTCTCCATCCCCTACGAGCAGTACTTC
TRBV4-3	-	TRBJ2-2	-	CASSLYRGTRAGELFF	TGCGCCAGCAGCCTATACAGAGGGACGAGAGCCGGGGAGCTGTTTTTT
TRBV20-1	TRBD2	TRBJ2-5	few	CSASSLISGGKTQYF	TGCAGTGCTAGCTCCCTGATTAGCGGGGGAAAGACCCAGTACTTC
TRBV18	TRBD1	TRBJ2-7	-	CASSPTTGAGYEQYF	TGTGCCAGCTCACCAACGACAGGGGCTGGGTACGAGCAGTACTTC
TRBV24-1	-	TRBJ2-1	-	CATSDSWGNEQFF	TGTGCCACCAGTGATTCTTGGGGCAATGAGCAGTTCTTC
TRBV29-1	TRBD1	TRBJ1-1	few	CSVRQGVNTEAFF	TGCAGCGTGCGACAGGGAGTGAACACTGAAGCTTTCTTT